This T cell receptor beta chain was documented in a study of T cells after yellow fever vaccination. This CDR3 contains 15 residues. The V gene's germline CDR1 is LGHDT and CDR2 YNNKEL (reference sequence). The ends lost 6 bases at V and 7 bases at J; junction bases unmatched: 10. For TCR, cDNA came from 5'RACE template switching, which added a universal primer site and UMIs. TCRdb reanalysed the 5' RACE reads using MiXCR and keeps one entry per CDR3 protein. This table holds 500,000 to 650,000 distinct CDR3 sequences, about 13% found once. A word on this clonotype: What it recognizes is unknown.

Study results and caveats: Some clonotypes, a small share, were shared between CD4 and CD8 compartments.

The sequencing here drew on PBMCs, taken on the day of the yellow fever booster vaccination. The TCR was taken from a man aged 25-40 years who received the YFV17D yellow fever vaccine. The rearrangement joins TRBV3-1 to TRBJ1-4, with TRBD1 matching 8 bases. The CDR3 protein is CASSPTGGLVEKLFF. DNA for the CDR3: TGTGCCAGCAGTCCCACAGGGGGGCTGGTTGAAAAACTGTTTTTT.